This T cell receptor (beta chain) was found in a study of T cells after yellow fever vaccination (dated by TCRdb to the late 2010s). Describing the broader study: Libraries from fractions with low cell numbers were prepared with the SMART-Seq v4 Ultra Low Input RNA kit. Blood was drawn at multiple timepoints before and after primary and secondary immunization, with bulk PBMC replicates and cell subsets isolated. Two healthy male donors made up the cohort, one aged 18 to 29 years and the other aged 30 to 39 years. To follow T-cell clones before and after both primary and booster YFV17D yellow fever vaccination, bulk TCR alpha and beta repertoires underwent longitudinal sequencing.

The treatment or condition label on this specimen signifies: live attenuated yellow fever vaccine strain. Two biological replicates of bulk PBMCs were collected at each blood-draw timepoint. PBMCs were isolated from peripheral blood using a standard Ficoll-Paque protocol. TriZol was used to extract RNA from bulk PBMCs, CD4 and CD8 fractions, and dextramer-positive and dextramer-negative fractions. A word on this clonotype: There is no known antigen for this receptor. Base-call qualities are not available, and no considerably larger clone is one nucleotide away.

What the study reported, not specific to this receptor: After the booster, most of the clones that had expanded following primary vaccination were detected again (approximately 96% of CD4 and around 88% of CD8), which suggests that memory was broadly maintained. The study included only two donors, which limits how far the findings can be generalized. A small fraction of clonotypes appeared in both the CD4 and CD8 compartments, likely as a result of convergent recombination. Compared with the primary T-cell response, the secondary T-cell response was faster but weaker, reaching its peak on day 5 rather than on day 15. Computational filtering was needed because FACS-sorted repertoires could contain abundant contaminating clonotypes from the bulk population.

Germline trimming: 0 bases from V, 2 bases from J; junction bases outside gene matches: 2. CDR1 is given as DFQATT and CDR2 as SNEGSKA, both from the germline V gene (reference sequence). The CDR3 runs 14 residues from the cysteine to the phenylalanine. CDR3 DNA is the only sequence kept; it has 42 bases, read in frame from the first base. Synthesis of TCR cDNA relied on 5'RACE template switching, a step that introduced a universal primer site along with unique molecular identifiers. Priming of cDNA synthesis was performed from both the TCR alpha and TCR beta constant segments. Library amplification used two PCR steps, and the second PCR step added sample barcodes and sequencing adapters. Sequencing of libraries was performed on Illumina HiSeq 2500 (2x100 bp) or NovaSeq (2x150 bp). As for how the authors treated the data: MIGEC was used to demultiplex reads and collapse the reads into UMI consensus sequences, and MiXCR was used for V(D)J alignment. Vaccine-responding clonotypes were defined with edgeR using replicate PBMC samples, requiring FDR below 0.01 and a log2 fold change above 5 up to day 15. Each bulk clonotype was labeled CD4 or CD8 based on which sequenced repertoire, CD4 or CD8, contained the clonotype at higher abundance. Clones were called with MiXCR by TCRdb after fastp trimmed the public reads at Q25, and only in-frame beta chains were retained. Identical CDR3 protein sequences are pooled into one entry, listed with their most common genes and DNA. TCRdb's processing, not the authors', yielded these V and J calls. The sample table shows more than 450,000 distinct CDR3 sequences, and around a fifth are seen once. The ten biggest clones cover around 17% of the sample.

The chain was built from TRBV20-1 and TRBJ1-2; the junction holds 8 bases that match TRBD1. The sequence came from a man younger than 35 who received the YFV17D yellow fever vaccine. This sample comprised PBMCs, obtained less than 25 days after the first yellow fever vaccination. DNA sequence: TGCAGTGCTAGAGATCCAGGGGGCAACTATGGCTACACCTTC. This is translated as CSARDPGGNYGYTF.